This section outlines one T cell receptor (beta chain) sequence together with its context. V dropped 0 bases and J dropped 3; count of bases not matched to a gene: 11. This CDR3 is 18 amino acids long. CDR1 SGHRS and CDR2 YFSETQ come from the germline V gene. These data come from a study of shared clonotypes between healthy human individuals. The assay was immunoSEQ multiplex PCR, and TCRdb's table has in-frame clones only and misses some. The sample yields around 2,000,000 clones, approximately 94% seen once. The naive CD8 subset, CD45RO-negative cells positively selected for CCR7, excluded terminally differentiated effector memory CD45RA+ cells.

The TCR comes from a man aged 18 to 29 in good health. Some clones in this sample may be carry-over from other donors' samples. Material: naive CD8+ T cells from PBMCs. The chain has TRBV5-1 and TRBJ2-1; TRBD2 matches at 8 bases. The CDR3 here is CASSLGPASGSYYNEQFF. CDR3 sequence (DNA): TGCGCCAGCAGCTTGGGCCCGGCGAGCGGGAGCTACTACAATGAGCAGTTCTTC.